Following are 3 T cell receptor beta chains from one sample sequenced in a study of blood T cell repertoires in COVID-19. Sequencing was performed with immunoSEQ multiplex PCR; in TCRdb, only in-frame clones are kept and a portion is missing. The sample has some 120,000 clones, roughly nine tenths seen once. Material for sequencing was peripheral blood. These receptors all come from a man in his sixties with COVID-19, enrolled during active disease.

The rearrangement links TRBV30 to TRBJ1-3; 7 nucleotides agree with TRBD1. V shed 0 bases, J shed 6 bases, and the junction held 5 bases outside the gene matches. The germline V gene encodes CDR1 GTSNPN and CDR2 SVGIG (reference sequence). The CDR3 length is 14 residues. Here the CDR3 reads CAWSVRGGANTIYF. CDR3 nucleotide sequence: TGTGCCTGGAGTGTACGAGGGGGCGCAAACACCATATATTTT.

This clone was seen once. The CDR3 coding sequence is TGCGCCAGCAGCTTTGGGACACTATACTCTGGAAACACCATATATTTT. Translation gives CASSFGTLYSGNTIYF. The chain has TRBV5-1 and TRBJ1-3; D possibly corresponds to TRBD1 (6 bases). The CDR3 runs to 16 residues. The V and J ends lost 2 bases and 0 bases respectively, with 12 bases between them. CDR1 is SGHRS, CDR2 YFSETQ, per germline.

This chain joins TRBV18 and TRBJ2-1, with TRBD2 as a possible D gene (6 bases). CDR3 length: 14 amino acids. Trimming pared 6 bases from V and 5 bases from J, leaving 14 bases between. The germline V gene has CDR1 KGHSH and CDR2 LQKENI. CDR3 DNA: TGTGCCAGCTCGTCCCTAGCGAGAGACAATGAGCAGTTCTTC. Amino acid sequence: CASSSLARDNEQFF.